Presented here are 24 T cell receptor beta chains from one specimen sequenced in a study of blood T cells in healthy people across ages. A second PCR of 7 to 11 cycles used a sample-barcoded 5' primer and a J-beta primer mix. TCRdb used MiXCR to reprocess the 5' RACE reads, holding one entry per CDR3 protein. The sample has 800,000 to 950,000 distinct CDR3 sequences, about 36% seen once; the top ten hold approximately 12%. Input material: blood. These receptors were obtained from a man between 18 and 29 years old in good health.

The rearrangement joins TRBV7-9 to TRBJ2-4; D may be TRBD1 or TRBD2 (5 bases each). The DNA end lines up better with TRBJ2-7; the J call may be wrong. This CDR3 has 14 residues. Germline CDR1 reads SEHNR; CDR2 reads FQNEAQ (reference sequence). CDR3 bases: TGTGCCAGCAGCTTAGCGGGACCCCGCTACGAGCAGTACTTC. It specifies CASSLAGPRYEQYF.

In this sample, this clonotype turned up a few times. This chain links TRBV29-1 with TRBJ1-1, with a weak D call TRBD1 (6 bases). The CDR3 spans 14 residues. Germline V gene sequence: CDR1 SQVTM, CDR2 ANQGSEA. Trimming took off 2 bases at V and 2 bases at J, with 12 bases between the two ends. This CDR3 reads CSVEMVQGNTEAFF. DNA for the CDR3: TGCAGCGTTGAAATGGTACAGGGTAACACTGAAGCTTTCTTT.

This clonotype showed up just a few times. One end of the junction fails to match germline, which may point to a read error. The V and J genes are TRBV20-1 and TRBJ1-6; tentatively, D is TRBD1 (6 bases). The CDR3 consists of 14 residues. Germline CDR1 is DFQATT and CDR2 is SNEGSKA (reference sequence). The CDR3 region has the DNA TGCAGTGCTAGAGTTGGGGGCGCAGGCTCACCCCCCCACTTT. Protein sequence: CSARVGGAGSPPHF.

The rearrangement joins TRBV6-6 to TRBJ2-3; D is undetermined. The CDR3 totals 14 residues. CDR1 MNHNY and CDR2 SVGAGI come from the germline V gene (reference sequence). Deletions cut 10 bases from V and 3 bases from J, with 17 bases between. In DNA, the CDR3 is TGTGCCATACGCCTAGGGTTGGCAACAGATACGCAGTATTTT. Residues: CAIRLGLATDTQYF.

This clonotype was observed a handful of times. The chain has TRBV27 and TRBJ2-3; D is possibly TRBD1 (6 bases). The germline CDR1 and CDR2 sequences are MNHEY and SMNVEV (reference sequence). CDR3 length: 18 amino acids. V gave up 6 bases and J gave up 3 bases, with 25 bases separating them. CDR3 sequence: CASRRGAGVFLGTDTQYF. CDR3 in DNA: TGTGCCAGCAGACGAGGGGCAGGGGTTTTTCTGGGGACAGATACGCAGTATTTT.

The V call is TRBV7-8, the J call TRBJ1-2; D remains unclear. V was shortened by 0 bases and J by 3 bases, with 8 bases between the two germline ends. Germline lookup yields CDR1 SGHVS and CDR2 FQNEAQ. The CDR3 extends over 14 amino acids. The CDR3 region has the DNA TGTGCCAGCAGCTTAGCGGACCGCTACTATGGCTACACCTTC. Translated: CASSLADRYYGYTF.

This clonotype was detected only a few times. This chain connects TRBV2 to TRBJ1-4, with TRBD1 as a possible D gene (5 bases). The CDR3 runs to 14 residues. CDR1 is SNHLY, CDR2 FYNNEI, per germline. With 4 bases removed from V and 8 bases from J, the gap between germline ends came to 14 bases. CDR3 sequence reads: CASSVGTEPEKLFF. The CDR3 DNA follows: TGTGCCAGCAGTGTAGGGACGGAGCCCGAAAAACTGTTTTTT.

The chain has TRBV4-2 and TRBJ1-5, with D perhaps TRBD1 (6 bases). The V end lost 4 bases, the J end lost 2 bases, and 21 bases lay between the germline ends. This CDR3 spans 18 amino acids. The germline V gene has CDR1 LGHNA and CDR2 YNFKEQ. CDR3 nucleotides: TGTGCCAGCAGCCGCGACATAAGACAGGAGGGAGGCAATCAGCCCCAGCATTTT. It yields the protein CASSRDIRQEGGNQPQHF.

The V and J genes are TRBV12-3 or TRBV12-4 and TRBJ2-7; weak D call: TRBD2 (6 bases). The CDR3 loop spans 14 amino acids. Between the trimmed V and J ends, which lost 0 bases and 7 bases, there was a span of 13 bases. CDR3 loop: CASSLAGGIREQYF. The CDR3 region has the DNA TGTGCCAGCAGTTTAGCCGGGGGTATACGGGAGCAGTACTTC.

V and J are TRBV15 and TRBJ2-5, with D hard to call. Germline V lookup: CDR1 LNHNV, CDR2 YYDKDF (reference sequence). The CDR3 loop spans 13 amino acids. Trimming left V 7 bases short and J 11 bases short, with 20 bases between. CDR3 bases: TGTGCCACCAATGCCGAGTACTCTACGAGGCAGTACTTC. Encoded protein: CATNAEYSTRQYF.

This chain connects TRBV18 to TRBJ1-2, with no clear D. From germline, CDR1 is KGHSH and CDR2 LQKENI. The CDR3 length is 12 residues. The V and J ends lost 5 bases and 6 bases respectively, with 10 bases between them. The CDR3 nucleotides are TGTGCCAGCTCAGTAGAGTCCGATGGCTACACCTTC. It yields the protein CASSVESDGYTF.

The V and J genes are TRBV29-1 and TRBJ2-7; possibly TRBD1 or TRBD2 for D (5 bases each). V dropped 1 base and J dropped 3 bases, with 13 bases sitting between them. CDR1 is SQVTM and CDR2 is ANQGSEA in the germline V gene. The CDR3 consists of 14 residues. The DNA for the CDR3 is TGCAGCGTTGAAGCCCAGGGACGAGACTACGAGCAGTACTTC. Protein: CSVEAQGRDYEQYF.

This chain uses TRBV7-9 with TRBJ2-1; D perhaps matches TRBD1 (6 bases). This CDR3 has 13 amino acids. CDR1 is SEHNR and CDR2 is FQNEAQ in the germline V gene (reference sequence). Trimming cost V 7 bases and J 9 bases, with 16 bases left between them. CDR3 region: CASTMTGWGEQFF. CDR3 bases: TGTGCCAGCACCATGACAGGCTGGGGTGAGCAGTTCTTC.

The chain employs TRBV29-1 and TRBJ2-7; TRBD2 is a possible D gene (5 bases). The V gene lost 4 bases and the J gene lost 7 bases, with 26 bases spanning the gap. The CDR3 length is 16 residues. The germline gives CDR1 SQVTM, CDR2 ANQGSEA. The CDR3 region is CSVAPKLGSSYNEQYF. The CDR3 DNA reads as TGCAGCGTTGCCCCCAAACTAGGGAGCTCCTACAATGAGCAGTACTTC.

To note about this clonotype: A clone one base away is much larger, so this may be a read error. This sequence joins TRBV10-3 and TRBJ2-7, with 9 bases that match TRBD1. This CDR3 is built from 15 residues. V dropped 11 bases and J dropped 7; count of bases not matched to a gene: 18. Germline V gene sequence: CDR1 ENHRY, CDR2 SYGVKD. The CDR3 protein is CAVTKRDRDGNEQYF. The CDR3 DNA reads TGTGCCGTCACAAAGCGGGACAGGGATGGCAATGAGCAGTACTTC.

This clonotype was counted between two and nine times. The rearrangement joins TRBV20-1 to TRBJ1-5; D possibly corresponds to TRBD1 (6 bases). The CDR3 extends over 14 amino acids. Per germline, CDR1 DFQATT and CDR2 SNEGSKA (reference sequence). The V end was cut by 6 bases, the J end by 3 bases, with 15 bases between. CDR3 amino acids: CSATDRRFNQPQHF. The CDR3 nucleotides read TGCAGTGCCACCGACAGGCGTTTCAATCAGCCCCAGCATTTT.

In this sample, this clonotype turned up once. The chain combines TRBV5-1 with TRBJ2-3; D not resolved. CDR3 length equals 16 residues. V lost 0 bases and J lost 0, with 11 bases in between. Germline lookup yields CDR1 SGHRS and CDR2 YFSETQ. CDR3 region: CASSLAETASTDTQYF. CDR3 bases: TGCGCCAGCAGCTTGGCCGAAACAGCTAGCACAGATACGCAGTATTTT.

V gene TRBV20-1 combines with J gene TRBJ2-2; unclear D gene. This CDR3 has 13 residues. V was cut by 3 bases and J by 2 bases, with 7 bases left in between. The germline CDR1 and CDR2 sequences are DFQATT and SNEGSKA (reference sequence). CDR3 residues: CSASHVNTGELFF. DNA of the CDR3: TGCAGTGCTAGCCATGTTAACACCGGGGAGCTGTTTTTT.

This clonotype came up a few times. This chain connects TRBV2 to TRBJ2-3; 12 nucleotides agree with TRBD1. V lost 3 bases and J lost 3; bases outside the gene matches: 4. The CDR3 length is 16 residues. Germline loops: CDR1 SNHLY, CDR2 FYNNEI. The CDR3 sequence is CASSDWDRGRTDTQYF. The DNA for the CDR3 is TGTGCCAGCAGTGATTGGGACAGGGGGCGAACAGATACGCAGTATTTT.

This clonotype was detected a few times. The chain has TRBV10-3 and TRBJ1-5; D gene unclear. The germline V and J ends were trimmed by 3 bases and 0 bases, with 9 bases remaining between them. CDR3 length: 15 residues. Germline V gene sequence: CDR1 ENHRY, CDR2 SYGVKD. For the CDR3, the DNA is TGTGCCATCAGTGAAAACGGGCTTAGCAATCAGCCCCAGCATTTT. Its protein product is CAISENGLSNQPQHF.

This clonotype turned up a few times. CDR3 DNA sequence: TGTGCCAGCAGTTCTCCAGCGGGAGGTCGGGGTGAGCAGTTCTTC. Translated: CASSSPAGGRGEQFF. The rearrangement uses TRBV12-3 or TRBV12-4 and TRBJ2-1, with 9 bases matching TRBD2. V was pared by 4 bases and J by 9 bases, with 10 bases of the junction left unmatched. The CDR3 totals 15 residues.

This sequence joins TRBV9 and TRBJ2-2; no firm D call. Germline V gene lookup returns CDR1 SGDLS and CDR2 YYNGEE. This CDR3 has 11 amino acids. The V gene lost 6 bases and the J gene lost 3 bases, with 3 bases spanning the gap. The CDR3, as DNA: TGTGCCAGCACTCACACCGGGGAGCTGTTTTTT. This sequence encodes CASTHTGELFF.

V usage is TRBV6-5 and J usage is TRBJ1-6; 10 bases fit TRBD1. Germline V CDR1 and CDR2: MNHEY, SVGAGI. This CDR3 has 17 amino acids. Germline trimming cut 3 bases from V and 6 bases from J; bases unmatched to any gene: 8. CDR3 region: CASSYWRGQGSNSPLHF. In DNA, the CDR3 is TGTGCCAGCAGTTATTGGAGGGGACAGGGGTCTAATTCACCCCTCCACTTT.

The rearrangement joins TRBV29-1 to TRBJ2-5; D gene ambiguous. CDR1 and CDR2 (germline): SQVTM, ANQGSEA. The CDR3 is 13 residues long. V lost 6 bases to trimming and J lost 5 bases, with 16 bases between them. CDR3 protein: CSVNGFFGETQYF. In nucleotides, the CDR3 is TGCAGCGTGAATGGATTCTTCGGTGAGACCCAGTACTTC.